One and the same sample provided the 27 T cell receptor beta chains below, sequenced in a study of CD4+ T cells in melanoma. The method was immunoSEQ multiplex PCR; TCRdb's version includes in-frame clones alone and lacks a portion of them. The sample shows roughly 60,000 clones, about 72% of them seen only once. The specimen sequenced was tumor tissue. Receptors were obtained from a human donor with melanoma.

This clone was recorded at least ten times. The chain carries TRBV4-2 and TRBJ1-5, with a possible D match to TRBD1 (5 bases). The CDR3 loop spans 18 amino acids. Per the germline V gene, CDR1 is LGHNA and CDR2 is YNFKEQ. V was cut by 2 bases and J by 0 bases, with 17 bases left in between. DNA for the CDR3: TGTGCCAGCAGCCAACAACGGGCGCAGGGCCTTAGCAATCAGCCCCAGCATTTT. Its translation: CASSQQRAQGLSNQPQHF.

The chain employs TRBV6-5 and TRBJ2-5; the D gene could be TRBD1 or TRBD2 (6 bases each). The CDR3 loop spans 14 amino acids. The germline V and J ends were trimmed by 0 bases and 4 bases, with 9 bases remaining between them. Germline V gene sequence: CDR1 MNHEY, CDR2 SVGAGI. The CDR3 sequence: CASSYSGGRETQYF. CDR3 DNA sequence: TGTGCCAGCAGTTACTCCGGGGGCCGAGAGACCCAGTACTTC.

Only a few counts were recorded for this clone. The J gene is TRBJ1-1, the V gene TRBV19; 9 positions agree with TRBD1. Germline loops: CDR1 LNHDA, CDR2 SQIVND (reference sequence). This CDR3 region has 15 residues. V gave up 5 bases and J gave up 5 bases; unmatched junction bases: 9. CDR3 bases: TGTGCCAGTAGTGACGCCGGGACAGGGCATACTGAAGCTTTCTTT. This gives the protein CASSDAGTGHTEAFF.

This clone was seen a handful of times. The chain combines TRBV7-9 with TRBJ2-3, with 9 bases matching TRBD2. CDR1 and CDR2 from the germline V gene are SEHNR and FQNEAQ (reference sequence). The CDR3 spans 18 residues. V lost 3 bases and J lost 3; bases outside the gene matches: 13. CDR3 in amino acids: CASSFLAGNSLRTDTQYF. CDR3 sequence (DNA): TGTGCCAGCAGCTTTCTAGCGGGGAATAGTTTAAGGACAGATACGCAGTATTTT.

This clone was seen at least ten times. The chain employs TRBV7-3 and TRBJ2-1; no clear D gene. Germline lookup yields CDR1 SGHTA and CDR2 FQGTGA. The CDR3 runs to 11 residues. Deletions cut 5 bases from V and 6 bases from J, with 5 bases between. This CDR3 is CASSPGNEQFF. The CDR3 coding sequence is TGTGCCAGCAGCCCCGGCAATGAGCAGTTCTTC.

This chain links TRBV10-3 with TRBJ2-7, with TRBD1 identical over 8 bases. The ends lost 7 bases at V and 0 bases at J; junction bases unmatched: 11. Per the germline V gene, CDR1 is ENHRY and CDR2 is SYGVKD. The CDR3 runs 16 residues. This CDR3 is CAIMKNRGVSSYEQYF. The CDR3 DNA is TGTGCCATCATGAAGAACAGGGGGGTCAGCTCCTACGAGCAGTACTTC.

This chain joins TRBV19 and TRBJ2-2; 8 positions match TRBD1. The J segment lost 5 bases and the V segment lost 6 bases, leaving 5 bases of the junction unmatched. Germline assignment: CDR1 LNHDA and CDR2 SQIVND (reference sequence). The length of the CDR3 is 14 residues. This chain's CDR3 is CASRDRVETGELFF. The CDR3 DNA reads TGTGCCAGTAGGGACAGGGTAGAAACCGGGGAGCTGTTTTTT. The entire variable domain, with the rest obtained from reference TRBV19 and TRBJ2-2, is as follows: DGGITQSPKYLFRKEGQNVTLSCEQNLNHDAMYWYRQDPGQGLRLIYYSQIVNDFQKGDIAEGYSVSREKKESFPLTVTSAQKNPTAFYLCASRDRVETGELFFGEGSRLTVL.

The V and J genes are TRBV7-9 and TRBJ2-7; TRBD1 matches 7 bases. The J segment lost 0 bases and the V segment lost 2 bases, leaving 4 bases of the junction unmatched. CDR3 length equals 15 residues. Per germline, CDR1 SEHNR and CDR2 FQNEAQ (reference sequence). CDR3 residues: CASSLRRTGSYEQYF. CDR3 nucleotides: TGTGCCAGCAGCTTACGCCGGACAGGCTCCTACGAGCAGTACTTC.

This clone was seen many times. The chain combines TRBV6-5 with TRBJ1-6; a possible D gene is TRBD1 (5 bases). The germline gives CDR1 MNHEY, CDR2 SVGAGI. This CDR3 spans 15 amino acids. Trimming took 0 bases from V and 9 from J, leaving 12 bases between them. The CDR3 sequence: CASSYSAGWSSPLHF. CDR3 sequence (DNA): TGTGCCAGCAGTTACTCGGCAGGGTGGAGTTCACCCCTCCACTTT.

This clone rates as medium-sized. This rearrangement joins TRBV4-1 to TRBJ2-1; either TRBD1 or TRBD2 may fit D (7 bases each). CDR3 length: 15 amino acids. Per the germline V gene, CDR1 is MGHRA and CDR2 is YSYEKL. V shed 0 bases and J shed 5 bases, with 11 bases lying between them. The CDR3 DNA reads as TGCGCCAGCAGCCAAGACCAGGGGGGGGACAATGAGCAGTTCTTC. Its protein is CASSQDQGGDNEQFF.

This sequence joins TRBV6-5 and TRBJ2-1, with 8 bases aligning to TRBD2. The CDR3 runs to 13 residues. Trimming removed 6 bases from V and 6 bases from J; junction bases left unmatched: 4. Per germline, CDR1 MNHEY and CDR2 SVGAGI. The CDR3 protein is CASSASGRNEQFF. The CDR3 DNA reads TGTGCCAGCAGCGCTAGCGGGCGCAATGAGCAGTTCTTC.

This clone was recorded many times. V gene TRBV30 combines with J gene TRBJ2-1; no reliable D call. V was shortened by 3 bases and J by 7 bases, with 4 bases between the two germline ends. Per the germline V gene, CDR1 is GTSNPN and CDR2 is SVGIG (reference sequence). The CDR3 contains 10 residues. CDR3 region: CAWSGNEQFF. The DNA for the CDR3 is TGTGCCTGGAGCGGGAATGAGCAGTTCTTC.

The sample holds many counts of this clone. This chain uses TRBV2 with TRBJ1-6, with D unresolved. V lost 6 bases, J lost 8 bases, and 14 bases lay in between. This CDR3 spans 14 amino acids. CDR1 and CDR2 from the germline V gene are SNHLY and FYNNEI. The CDR3 nucleotides read TGTGCCAGCAGCGCCAGAGGGTTATATTCACCCCTCCACTTT. This translates into CASSARGLYSPLHF.

This chain links TRBV5-1 with TRBJ1-5; tentative D call: TRBD1 (6 bases). Germline assignment: CDR1 SGHRS and CDR2 YFSETQ. The CDR3 is made up of 15 amino acids. Trimming cost V 4 bases and J 5 bases, with 16 bases left between them. The CDR3 loop reads CASSRQNREDQPQHF. The CDR3 bases are TGCGCCAGCAGCCGACAGAACAGGGAGGATCAGCCCCAGCATTTT.

The chain has TRBV29-1 and TRBJ2-5; D call uncertain. Trimming stripped 7 bases from V and 3 bases from J, with 6 bases between. CDR3 length: 10 amino acids. Germline CDR1 SQVTM, CDR2 ANQGSEA. The chain's CDR3 is CSAQEETQYF. CDR3 in DNA: TGCAGCGCCCAGGAAGAGACCCAGTACTTC.

The table lists this clone with a few counts. The rearrangement uses TRBV19 and TRBJ1-1; D gene uncertain. V was trimmed by 8 bases and J by 5 bases, leaving 12 bases between them. The CDR3 runs 12 residues. Germline lookup yields CDR1 LNHDA and CDR2 SQIVND (reference sequence). In DNA, the CDR3 is TGTGCCAGTCGGAACGGAAGGACTGAAGCTTTCTTT. The encoded protein is CASRNGRTEAFF.

This rearrangement joins TRBV29-1 to TRBJ1-2; D is unclear. Germline values: CDR1 SQVTM, CDR2 ANQGSEA. Trimming pared 1 base from V and 2 bases from J, leaving 17 bases between. The CDR3 runs to 16 residues. This chain's CDR3 is CSVEGTPALRNYGYTF. CDR3 bases: TGCAGCGTTGAAGGGACCCCGGCCCTCAGAAACTATGGCTACACCTTC.

This clone was observed a handful of times. The rearrangement joins TRBV2 to TRBJ1-3; 8 bases are shared with TRBD1. CDR1 and CDR2 (germline): SNHLY, FYNNEI. The V gene end was trimmed by 0 bases and the J gene end by 5 bases; junction bases not matched to a gene: 15. The CDR3 length is 19 residues. CDR3 sequence: CASSEASPGQDFRRNTIYF. CDR3 coding DNA: TGTGCCAGCAGTGAAGCTTCCCCGGGACAGGATTTTCGTCGAAACACCATATATTTT.

This clone was detected ten times or more. V usage is TRBV27 and J usage is TRBJ2-5; D is ambiguous. The V and J ends lost 2 bases and 5 bases respectively, with 9 bases between them. Per the germline V gene, CDR1 is MNHEY and CDR2 is SMNVEV (reference sequence). The CDR3 totals 13 residues. CDR3 amino acids: CASSLVAFETQYF. CDR3 bases: TGTGCCAGCAGTTTAGTGGCTTTTGAGACCCAGTACTTC.

The rearrangement links TRBV28 to TRBJ2-1; no firm D call. Germline assignment: CDR1 MDHEN and CDR2 SYDVKM. V was cut by 7 bases and J by 5 bases, with 15 bases left in between. The CDR3 sequence is 14 residues long. In nucleotides, the CDR3 is TGTGCCAGCAAAGGTGACTGGACGGACAATGAGCAGTTCTTC. Amino acid sequence: CASKGDWTDNEQFF.

The J gene is TRBJ2-1, the V gene TRBV6-1; tentatively, D is TRBD1 (6 bases). The CDR3 is 11 residues long. V was shortened by 6 bases and J by 13 bases, with 13 bases between the two germline ends. Germline lookup yields CDR1 MNHNS and CDR2 SASEGT. The CDR3 spells CASRNQGYQFF. The CDR3 DNA sequence: TGTGCCAGCAGGAATCAGGGGTATCAGTTCTTC.

This chain joins TRBV11-1 and TRBJ2-3, with 8 bases fitting TRBD2. V shed 3 bases and J 0 bases; nucleotides not matched to a gene: 5. Germline CDR1 reads SGHAT; CDR2 reads FQDESV (reference sequence). The CDR3 runs 16 residues. For the CDR3, the DNA is TGTGCCAGCAGCTTGGTTAGCGGGGCTAGCACAGATACGCAGTATTTT. This gives the protein CASSLVSGASTDTQYF.

J is TRBJ2-7 and V is TRBV6-5, with 9 bases fitting TRBD1. Germline-derived CDR1 and CDR2 are MNHEY and SVGAGI. After removal of 6 bases from V and 0 bases from J, the junction contained 6 bases not matched to a gene. This CDR3 is built from 15 residues. CDR3 sequence reads: CASRDRDRASYEQYF. As DNA, the CDR3 is TGTGCCAGCAGAGACCGGGACAGGGCCTCCTACGAGCAGTACTTC.

The rearrangement uses TRBV2 and TRBJ2-7; D is unclear. The CDR3 sequence is 13 residues long. Germline assignment: CDR1 SNHLY and CDR2 FYNNEI. Trimming took 7 bases from V and 4 from J, leaving 14 bases between them. The CDR3 DNA is TGTGCCAGCAACGAAGTATATGGGTACGAGCAGTACTTC. It is translated as CASNEVYGYEQYF.

This clone appeared a few times. The chain employs TRBV10-2 and TRBJ1-1, with 7 bases that match TRBD1. The V segment lost 6 bases and the J segment 1 base; nucleotides outside the gene matches: 5. The CDR3 length is 14 residues. Germline CDR1 and CDR2: WSHSY and SAAADI. CDR3 loop: CASSKYRGNTEAFF. CDR3 coding DNA: TGCGCCAGCAGCAAATACAGGGGGAACACTGAAGCTTTCTTT.

The chain is built from TRBV27 and TRBJ1-2; D remains unclear. The CDR3 extends over 13 amino acids. Trimming cost V 3 bases and J 2 bases, with 7 bases left between them. Germline CDR1 is MNHEY and CDR2 is SMNVEV (reference sequence). CDR3 nucleotide sequence: TGTGCCAGCAGTTTTGCACAAAACTATGGCTACACCTTC. Translated, it gives CASSFAQNYGYTF.

This rearrangement joins TRBV5-1 to TRBJ1-4, with 7 bases matching TRBD1. The length of the CDR3 is 13 residues. Germline CDR1 is SGHRS and CDR2 is YFSETQ. V trimming: 4 bases; J trimming: 6 bases; junction bases outside the gene matches: 3. The CDR3 region has the DNA TGCGCCAGCAGCATAGACAGGGATGAAAAACTGTTTTTT. Residues: CASSIDRDEKLFF.